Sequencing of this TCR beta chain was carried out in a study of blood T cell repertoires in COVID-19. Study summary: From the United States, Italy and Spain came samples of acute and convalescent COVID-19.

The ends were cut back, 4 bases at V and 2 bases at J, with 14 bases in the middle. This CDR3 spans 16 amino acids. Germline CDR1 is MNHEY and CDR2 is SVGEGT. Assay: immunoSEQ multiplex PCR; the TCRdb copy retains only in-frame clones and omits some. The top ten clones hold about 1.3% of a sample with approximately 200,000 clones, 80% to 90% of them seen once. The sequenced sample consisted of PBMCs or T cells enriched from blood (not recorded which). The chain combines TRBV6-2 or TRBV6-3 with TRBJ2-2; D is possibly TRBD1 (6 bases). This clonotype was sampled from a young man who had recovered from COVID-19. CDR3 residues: CASSSSSGANTGELFF. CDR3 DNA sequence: TGTGCCAGCAGTTCCAGCTCAGGGGCAAACACCGGGGAGCTGTTTTTT.